This T cell receptor (beta chain) was identified in a study of cytomegalovirus exposure and HLA in healthy donors. Germline loops: CDR1 SQVTM, CDR2 ANQGSEA. CDR3 size: 14 residues. Between the trimmed V and J ends, which lost 6 bases and 4 bases, there was a span of 16 bases. Vbeta (60) and Jbeta (13) primers were used in the PCR. Data came from immunoSEQ multiplex PCR; TCRdb stores just in-frame clones and leaves some out. The table records about 85,000 clones, around four fifths of them present only once. The gene calls are TRBV29-1 and TRBJ2-1; D possibly corresponds to TRBD1 (6 bases). Sequences were obtained from PBMCs. The TCR comes from a boy younger than 18 in good health and CMV-seronegative. The CDR3, as DNA: TGCAGCGTCGGTCAAGGGCAGGGGTACAATGAGCAGTTCTTC. This sequence encodes CSVGQGQGYNEQFF.